This T cell receptor (beta chain) was sequenced in a study of T cell responses to AZD1222 COVID-19 vaccine. A remark on this clone: Its specificity is not known.

The CDR3 runs to 16 residues. Germline CDR1 is SGHTA and CDR2 is FQGNSA. With 2 bases clipped from V and 9 bases from J, the junction kept 10 bases outside the gene matches. The assay was immunoSEQ multiplex PCR, and TCRdb's table has in-frame clones only and misses some. The data hold 99,000 or so clones, with 85% to 90% observed a single time. Whole-study results and caveats: CD4 TCRs associated with vaccination spanned spike, dominating at 160-218 and 743-854. Sampling captured repertoires only after the peak T cell response. Donors were chiefly white British, with a greater number of females, and clonal diversity was perhaps underestimated.

The V and J genes are TRBV7-2 and TRBJ2-1; 10 bases are a match to TRBD2. This receptor was identified in an adult who received the AZD1222 COVID-19 vaccine. The starting material was peripheral blood, obtained 28 days after the second AZD1222 dose. CDR3 sequence (DNA): TGTGCCAGCAGCTTAACGCTAGCGGGAGTTCGGGGTGAGCAGTTCTTC. Its protein product is CASSLTLAGVRGEQFF.